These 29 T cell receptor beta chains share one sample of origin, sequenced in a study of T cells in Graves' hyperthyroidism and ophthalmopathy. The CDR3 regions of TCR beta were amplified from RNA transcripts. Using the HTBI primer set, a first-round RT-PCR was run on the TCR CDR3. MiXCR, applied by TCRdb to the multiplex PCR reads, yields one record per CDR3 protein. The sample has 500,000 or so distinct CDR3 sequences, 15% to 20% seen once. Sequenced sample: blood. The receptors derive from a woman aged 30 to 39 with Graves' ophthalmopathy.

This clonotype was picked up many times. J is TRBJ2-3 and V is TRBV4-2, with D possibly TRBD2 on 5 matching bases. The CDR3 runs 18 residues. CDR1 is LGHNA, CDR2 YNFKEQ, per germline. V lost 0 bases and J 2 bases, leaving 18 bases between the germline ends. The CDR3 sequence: CASSQDSWALGVTDTQYF. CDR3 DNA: TGTGCCAGCAGCCAAGATAGTTGGGCGCTGGGAGTCACAGATACGCAGTATTTT.

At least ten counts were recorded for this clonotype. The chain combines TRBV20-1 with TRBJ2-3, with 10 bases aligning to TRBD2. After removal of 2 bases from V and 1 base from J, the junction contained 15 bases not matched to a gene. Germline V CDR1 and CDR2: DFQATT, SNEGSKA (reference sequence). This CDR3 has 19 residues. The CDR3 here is CSARLLTAGGPIGTDTQYF. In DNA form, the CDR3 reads TGCAGTGCTAGACTGCTCACAGCGGGAGGGCCCATAGGCACAGATACGCAGTATTTT.

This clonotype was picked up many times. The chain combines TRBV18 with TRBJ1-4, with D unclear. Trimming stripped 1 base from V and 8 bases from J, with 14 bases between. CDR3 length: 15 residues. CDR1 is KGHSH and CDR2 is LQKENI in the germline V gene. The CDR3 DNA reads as TGTGCCAGCTCACCACAGGGAAATCAAAGGGAAAAACTGTTTTTT. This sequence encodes CASSPQGNQREKLFF.

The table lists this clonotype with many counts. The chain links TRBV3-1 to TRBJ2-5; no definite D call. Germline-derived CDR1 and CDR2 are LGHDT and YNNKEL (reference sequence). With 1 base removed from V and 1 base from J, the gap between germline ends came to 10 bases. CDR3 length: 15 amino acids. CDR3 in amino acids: CASSQGSAVQETQYF. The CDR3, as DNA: TGTGCCAGCAGCCAAGGCTCGGCCGTCCAAGAGACCCAGTACTTC.

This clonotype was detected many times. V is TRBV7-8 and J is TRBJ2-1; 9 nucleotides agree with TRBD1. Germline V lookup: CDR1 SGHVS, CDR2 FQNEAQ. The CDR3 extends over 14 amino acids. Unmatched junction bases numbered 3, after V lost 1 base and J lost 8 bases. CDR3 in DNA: TGTGCCAGCAGCTTAGAGGACAGGGGTCATGAGCAGTTCTTC. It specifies CASSLEDRGHEQFF.

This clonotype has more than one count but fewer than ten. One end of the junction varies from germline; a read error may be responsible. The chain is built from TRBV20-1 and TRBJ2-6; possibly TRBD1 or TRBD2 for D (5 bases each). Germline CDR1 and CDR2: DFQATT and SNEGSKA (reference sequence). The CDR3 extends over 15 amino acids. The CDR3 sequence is CSARVGESGVNVLTF. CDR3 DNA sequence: TGCAGTGCTAGGGTGGGGGAGTCTGGGGTCAACGTCCTGACTTTC.

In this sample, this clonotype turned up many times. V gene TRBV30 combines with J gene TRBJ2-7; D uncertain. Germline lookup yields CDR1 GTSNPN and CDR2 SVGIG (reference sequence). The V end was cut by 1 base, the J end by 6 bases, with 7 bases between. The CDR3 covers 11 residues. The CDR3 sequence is CAWSDALEQYF. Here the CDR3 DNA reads TGTGCCTGGAGTGACGCCCTCGAGCAGTACTTC.

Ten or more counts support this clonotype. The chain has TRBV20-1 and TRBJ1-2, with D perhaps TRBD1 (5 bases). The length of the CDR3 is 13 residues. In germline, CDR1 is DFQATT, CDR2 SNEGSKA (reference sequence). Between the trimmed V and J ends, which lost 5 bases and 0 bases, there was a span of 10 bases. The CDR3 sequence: CSAPRQSNYGYTF. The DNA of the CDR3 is TGCAGTGCTCCCCGACAGTCTAACTATGGCTACACCTTC.

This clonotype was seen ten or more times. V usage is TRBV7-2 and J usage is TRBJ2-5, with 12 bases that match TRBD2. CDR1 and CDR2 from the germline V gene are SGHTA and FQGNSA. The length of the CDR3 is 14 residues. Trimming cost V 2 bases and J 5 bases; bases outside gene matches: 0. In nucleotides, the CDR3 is TGTGCCAGCAGCTTACTAGCGGGAGGGGAGACCCAGTACTTC. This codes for CASSLLAGGETQYF.

As DNA, the CDR3 is TGTGCCACCAGCCGAGGCGGCATGGATCAGCCCCAGCATTTT. This translates into CATSRGGMDQPQHF. This chain joins TRBV15 and TRBJ1-5; no firm D call. Germline CDR1 reads LNHNV; CDR2 reads YYDKDF (reference sequence). The CDR3 runs 14 residues. The V and J ends lost 5 bases and 5 bases respectively, with 13 bases between them.

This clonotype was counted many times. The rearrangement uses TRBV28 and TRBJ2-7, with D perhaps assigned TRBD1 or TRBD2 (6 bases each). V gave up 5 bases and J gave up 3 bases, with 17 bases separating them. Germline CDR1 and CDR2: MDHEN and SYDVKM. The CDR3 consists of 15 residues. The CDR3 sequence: CASSGGQGYRYEQYF. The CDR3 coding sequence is TGTGCCAGCAGTGGGGGGCAAGGATACCGCTACGAGCAGTACTTC.

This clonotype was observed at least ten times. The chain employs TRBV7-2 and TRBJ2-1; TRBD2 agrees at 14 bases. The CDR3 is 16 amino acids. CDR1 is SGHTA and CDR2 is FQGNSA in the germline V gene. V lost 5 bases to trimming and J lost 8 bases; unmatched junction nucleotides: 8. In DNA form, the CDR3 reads TGTGCCAGCAGCCCGCCGGGACTAGCGGGAGTGTATGAGCAGTTCTTC. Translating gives CASSPPGLAGVYEQFF.

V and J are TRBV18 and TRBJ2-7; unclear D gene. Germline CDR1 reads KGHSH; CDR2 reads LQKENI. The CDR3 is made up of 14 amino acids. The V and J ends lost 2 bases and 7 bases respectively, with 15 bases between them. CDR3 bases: TGTGCCAGCTCACCATCTGGACCCGTGGGGGAGCAGTACTTC. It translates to CASSPSGPVGEQYF.

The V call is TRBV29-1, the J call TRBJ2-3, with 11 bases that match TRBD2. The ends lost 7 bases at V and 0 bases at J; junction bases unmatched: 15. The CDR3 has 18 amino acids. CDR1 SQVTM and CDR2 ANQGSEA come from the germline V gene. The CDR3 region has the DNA TGCAGCGGTCTACTAGCGGGAGCGCTCTCCCCTAGCACAGATACGCAGTATTTT. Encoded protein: CSGLLAGALSPSTDTQYF.

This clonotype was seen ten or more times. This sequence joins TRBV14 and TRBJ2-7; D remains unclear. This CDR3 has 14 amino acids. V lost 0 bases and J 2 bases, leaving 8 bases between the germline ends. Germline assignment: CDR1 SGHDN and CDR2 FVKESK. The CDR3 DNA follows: TGTGCCAGCAGCCAAGAGATCGGGCCCTACGAGCAGTACTTC. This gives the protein CASSQEIGPYEQYF.

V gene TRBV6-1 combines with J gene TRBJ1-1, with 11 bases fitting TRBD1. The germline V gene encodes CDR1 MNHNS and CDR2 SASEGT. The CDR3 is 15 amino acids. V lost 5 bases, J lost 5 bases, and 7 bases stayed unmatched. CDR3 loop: CASSLGTGGGTEAFF. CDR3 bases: TGTGCCAGCAGTCTCGGGACAGGGGGGGGAACTGAAGCTTTCTTT.

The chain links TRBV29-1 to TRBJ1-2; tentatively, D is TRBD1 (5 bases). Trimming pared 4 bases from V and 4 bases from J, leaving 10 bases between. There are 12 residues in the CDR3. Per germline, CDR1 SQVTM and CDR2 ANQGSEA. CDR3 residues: CSVGQGFYGYTF. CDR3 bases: TGCAGCGTTGGTCAGGGATTCTATGGCTACACCTTC.

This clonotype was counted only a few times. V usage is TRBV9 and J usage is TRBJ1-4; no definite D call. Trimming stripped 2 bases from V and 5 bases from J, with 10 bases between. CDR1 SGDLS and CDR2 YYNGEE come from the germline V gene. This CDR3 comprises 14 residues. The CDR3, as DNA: TGTGCCAGCAGCGTCGACCCGCTCAATGAAAAACTGTTTTTT. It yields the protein CASSVDPLNEKLFF.

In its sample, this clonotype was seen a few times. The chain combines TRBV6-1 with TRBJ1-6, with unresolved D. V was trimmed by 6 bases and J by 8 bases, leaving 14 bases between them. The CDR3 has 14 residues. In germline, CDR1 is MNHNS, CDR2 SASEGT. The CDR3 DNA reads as TGTGCCAGCAGACCAGATTATGGGCATTCACCCCTCCACTTT. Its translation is CASRPDYGHSPLHF.

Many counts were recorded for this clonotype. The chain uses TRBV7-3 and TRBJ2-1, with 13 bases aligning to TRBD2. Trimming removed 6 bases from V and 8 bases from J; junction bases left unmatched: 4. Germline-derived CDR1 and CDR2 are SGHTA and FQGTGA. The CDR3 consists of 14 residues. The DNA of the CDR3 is TGTGCCAGCAGTAGACTAGCGGGAGGTTATGAGCAGTTCTTC. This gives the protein CASSRLAGGYEQFF.

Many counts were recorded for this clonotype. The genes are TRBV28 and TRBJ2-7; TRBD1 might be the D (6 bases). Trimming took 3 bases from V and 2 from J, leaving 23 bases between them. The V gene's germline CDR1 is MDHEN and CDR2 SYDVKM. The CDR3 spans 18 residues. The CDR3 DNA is TGTGCCAGCAGTTTGTTCGGACAGAAGGGAGTTGGGGCCTACGAGCAGTACTTC. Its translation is CASSLFGQKGVGAYEQYF.

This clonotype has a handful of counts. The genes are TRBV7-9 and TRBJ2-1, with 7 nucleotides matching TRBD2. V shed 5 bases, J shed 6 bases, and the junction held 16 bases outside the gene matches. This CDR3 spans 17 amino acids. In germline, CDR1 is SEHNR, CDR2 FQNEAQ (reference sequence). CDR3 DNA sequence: TGTGCCAGCAGCCAGATCGTTAGGGCTAGCGGAGGCAATGAGCAGTTCTTC. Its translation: CASSQIVRASGGNEQFF.

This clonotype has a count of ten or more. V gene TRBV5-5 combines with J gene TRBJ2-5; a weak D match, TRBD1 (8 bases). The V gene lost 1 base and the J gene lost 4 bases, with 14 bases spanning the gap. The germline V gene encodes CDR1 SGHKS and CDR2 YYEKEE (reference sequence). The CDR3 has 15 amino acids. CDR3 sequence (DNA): TGTGCCAGCAGCTTGCGGACAGGGAGGGTAGAGACCCAGTACTTC. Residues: CASSLRTGRVETQYF.

The CDR3, as DNA: TGCAGCGTTGAAAAGGGGGGACTAGCGGGAGCGGATGAGCAGTTCTTC. Its translation: CSVEKGGLAGADEQFF. J is TRBJ2-1 and V is TRBV29-1; 14 bases fit TRBD2. The CDR3 extends over 16 amino acids. Per the germline V gene, CDR1 is SQVTM and CDR2 is ANQGSEA. V shed 2 bases and J 8 bases; nucleotides not matched to a gene: 8.

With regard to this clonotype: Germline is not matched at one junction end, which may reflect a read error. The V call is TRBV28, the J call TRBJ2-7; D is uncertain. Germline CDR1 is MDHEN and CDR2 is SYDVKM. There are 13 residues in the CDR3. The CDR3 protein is CANSLSQAYEQYF. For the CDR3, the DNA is TGTGCCAACAGTTTAAGCCAGGCGTACGAGCAGTACTTC.

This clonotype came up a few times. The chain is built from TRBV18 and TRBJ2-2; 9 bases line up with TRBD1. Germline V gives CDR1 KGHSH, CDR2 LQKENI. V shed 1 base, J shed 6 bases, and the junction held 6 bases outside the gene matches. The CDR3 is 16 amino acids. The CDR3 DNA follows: TGTGCCAGCTCACCACGGGACAGGGTCCTCCCCGGGGAGCTGTTTTTT. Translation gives CASSPRDRVLPGELFF.

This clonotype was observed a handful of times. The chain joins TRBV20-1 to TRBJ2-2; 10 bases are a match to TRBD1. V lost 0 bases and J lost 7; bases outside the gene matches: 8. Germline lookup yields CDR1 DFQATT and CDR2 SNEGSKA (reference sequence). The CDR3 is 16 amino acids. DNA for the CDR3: TGCAGTGCTAGAGAGCTCGACAGGGGGCAGAACGGGGAGCTGTTTTTT. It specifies CSARELDRGQNGELFF.

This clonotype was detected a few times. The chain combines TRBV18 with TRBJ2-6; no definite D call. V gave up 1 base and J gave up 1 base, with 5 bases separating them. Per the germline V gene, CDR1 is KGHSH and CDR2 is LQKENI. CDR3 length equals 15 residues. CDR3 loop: CASSPQPSGANVLTF. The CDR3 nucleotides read TGTGCCAGCTCACCACAACCTTCTGGGGCCAACGTCCTGACTTTC.

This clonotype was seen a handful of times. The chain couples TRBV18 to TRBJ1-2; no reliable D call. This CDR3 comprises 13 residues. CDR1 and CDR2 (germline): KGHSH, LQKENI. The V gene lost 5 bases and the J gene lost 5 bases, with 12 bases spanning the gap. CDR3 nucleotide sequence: TGTGCCAGCTCAGCTTTGGAGGATTATGGCTACACCTTC. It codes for CASSALEDYGYTF.